Sequencing of this TCR beta chain was carried out in a study of tumor T cells in aggressive B-cell lymphoma. The V gene end was trimmed by 6 bases and the J gene end by 4 bases; junction bases not matched to a gene: 5. This CDR3 spans 16 amino acids. Germline V CDR1 and CDR2: PRHDT, FYEKMQ (reference sequence). Only in-frame clones appear in the TCRdb table, and some are missing; sequencing was by immunoSEQ multiplex PCR. The sample shows about 11,000 clones, over 90% of them seen only once. J is TRBJ2-2 and V is TRBV13, with 13 bases identical to TRBD2. This clonotype originated in an adult with diffuse large B cell lymphoma. The sequencing input was tumor tissue. The DNA for the CDR3 is TGTGCCAGCAGGACCCGACTAGCGGGAGGCACCGGGGAGCTGTTTTTT. Protein product: CASRTRLAGGTGELFF.